This T cell receptor (beta chain) came from a study of T-cell reconstitution after alpha-beta-depleted transplantation in children. A library of TCRbeta sequences, prepared with unique molecular identifiers, was generated. TCRdb fed the PCR reads into MiXCR, producing one record per CDR3 protein. This table holds some 550,000 distinct CDR3 sequences, approximately 20% found once. The ends were cut back, 3 bases at V and 7 bases at J, with 20 bases in the middle. This CDR3 is built from 16 residues. Germline V CDR1 and CDR2: SGHTA, FQGTGA. This clonotype has only a few counts. J is TRBJ2-3 and V is TRBV7-3, with D possibly being TRBD2 (6 bases). Sequenced material: PBMCs from the stem cell graft donor, taken from the stem cell graft. The clonotype originates from a human donor who donated a stem cell graft to a child with acute lymphoblastic leukemia. In DNA, the CDR3 is TGTGCCAGCAGCTTGATAGGTAGCGGCGATGAAAATACGCAGTATTTT. Its translation is CASSLIGSGDENTQYF. Based on the CDR3 plus reference TRBV7-3 and TRBJ2-3, the full variable domain is GAGVSQTPSNKVTEKGKYVELRCDPISGHTALYWYRQSLGQGPEFLIYFQGTGAADDSGLPNDRFFAVRPEGSVSTLKIQRTERGDSAVYLCASSLIGSGDENTQYFGPGTRLTVL.